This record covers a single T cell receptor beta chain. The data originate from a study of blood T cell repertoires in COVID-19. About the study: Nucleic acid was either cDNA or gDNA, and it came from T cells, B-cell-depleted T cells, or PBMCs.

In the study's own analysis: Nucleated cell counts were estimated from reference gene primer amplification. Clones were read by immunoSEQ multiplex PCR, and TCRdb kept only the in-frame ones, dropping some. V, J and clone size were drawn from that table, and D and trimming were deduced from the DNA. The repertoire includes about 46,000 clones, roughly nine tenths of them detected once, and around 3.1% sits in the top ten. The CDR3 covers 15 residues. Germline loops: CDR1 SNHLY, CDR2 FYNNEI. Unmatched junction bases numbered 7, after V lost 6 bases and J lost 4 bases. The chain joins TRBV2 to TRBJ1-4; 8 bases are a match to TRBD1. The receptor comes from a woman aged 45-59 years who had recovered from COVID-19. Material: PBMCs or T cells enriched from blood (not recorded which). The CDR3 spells CASSEQGDLNEKLFF. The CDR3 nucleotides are TGTGCCAGCAGCGAACAGGGGGATCTTAATGAAAAACTGTTTTTT.